The present T cell receptor beta chain was sequenced within a study of blood T cell repertoires in COVID-19. Per the authors' pipeline: Estimates of nucleated cell counts were drawn from the amplification of reference gene primers. The assay was immunoSEQ multiplex PCR, and TCRdb's table has in-frame clones only and misses some. V and J calls and clone size are copied from that table; D and trimming were computed from the DNA. In the table there are a few hundred thousand clones, roughly 90% of which are singletons. Trimming removed 2 bases from V and 6 bases from J, with 7 bases in between. This CDR3 region has 12 residues. Germline-derived CDR1 and CDR2 are SGHAT and FQNNGV.

Sequenced material: peripheral blood. This TCR was sampled from a woman aged 55-69 years with acute or convalescent COVID-19. The chain couples TRBV11-2 to TRBJ1-1; the D gene is possibly TRBD1 (5 bases). The CDR3 loop reads CASSLQGAEAFF. CDR3 coding DNA: TGTGCCAGCAGCTTACAGGGCGCTGAAGCTTTCTTT.